The clone carrying this T cell receptor (beta chain) was observed many times. TCRdb ran MiXCR on the RACE reads and lists one entry per CDR3 protein. There are about 77,000 distinct CDR3 sequences in the sample; around 9.4% occur only once, and 1.7% lies in the top ten. The data originate from a study of human T cells and chemical hapten exposure. Time point specified: healthy volunteer bleed at 6 weeks. The template was total RNA from unfractionated whole blood. CDR3 length: 15 residues. Germline V gene sequence: CDR1 DFQATT, CDR2 SNEGSKA (reference sequence). The junction had 4 bases not matched to a gene; V was cut back by 4 bases and J by 1 base.

The gene calls are TRBV20-1 and TRBJ1-5; 10 bases agree with TRBD1. This receptor was identified in a female donor in good health. Some clones in this sample may be carry-over from other donors' samples. Sample: whole blood. CDR3 DNA: TGCAGTGCTAAGGACAGGGGGAGAAGCAATCAGCCCCAGCATTTT. This encodes CSAKDRGRSNQPQHF.